A single sample gave rise to the 16 T cell receptor beta chains below, sequenced in a study of CD8 T cells in Susac syndrome. It was with random hexamers that roughly 0.45 to 1 ug RNA was reverse transcribed. TCRdb redid the calling of the immunoSEQ multiplex PCR reads with MiXCR, one entry per CDR3 protein. The sample consists of about 200,000 distinct CDR3 sequences, nearly 97% of them appearing once. Specimen: CD4+ T cells from PBMCs. These receptors originate from a human donor with multiple sclerosis.

CDR3 residues: CSAAPGGGFTDTQYF. The CDR3 DNA is TGCAGTGCCGCCCCCGGCGGGGGATTCACAGATACGCAGTATTTT. This chain links TRBV20-1 with TRBJ2-3; TRBD2 aligns across 7 bases. Germline V lookup: CDR1 DFQATT, CDR2 SNEGSKA (reference sequence). The trim removed 6 bases at V and 2 bases at J, leaving 11 bases unmatched. The CDR3 loop spans 15 amino acids.

The V and J genes are TRBV4-3 and TRBJ2-7; D is perhaps TRBD1 (5 bases). CDR3 length: 15 amino acids. Germline V lookup: CDR1 LGHNA, CDR2 YSLEER. The V and J ends lost 0 bases and 5 bases respectively, with 14 bases between them. The DNA for the CDR3 is TGCGCCAGCAGCCAAGATAGCAGGGCCTGGGACGAGCAGTACTTC. It yields the protein CASSQDSRAWDEQYF.

For this clonotype: Its ends do not fully match the called genes, so a read error is possible. The chain links TRBV7-7 to TRBJ2-3; TRBD1 agrees at 10 bases. CDR3 length: 16 residues. CDR1 SSHAT and CDR2 FNYEAQ come from the germline V gene (reference sequence). In DNA form, the CDR3 reads TGTGCTAGCAGCTTAGGCCCGGGACAGGGGACAGATACGCAGTATTTT. This codes for CASSLGPGQGTDTQYF.

The chain uses TRBV30 and TRBJ2-7; tentatively, D is TRBD2 (6 bases). CDR3 length: 16 amino acids. Germline CDR1 is GTSNPN and CDR2 is SVGIG (reference sequence). Trimming took 0 bases from V and 5 from J, leaving 20 bases between them. The CDR3 is CAWSVLAGKGKDEQYF. The CDR3 nucleotides are TGTGCCTGGAGTGTACTAGCAGGGAAGGGTAAGGACGAGCAGTACTTC. The entire variable domain, with the rest obtained from reference TRBV30 and TRBJ2-7, is as follows: SQTIHQWPATLVQPVGSPLSLECTVEGTSNPNLYWYRQAAGRGLQLLFYSVGIGQISSEVPQNLSASRPQDRQFILSSKKLLLSDSGFYLCAWSVLAGKGKDEQYFGPGTRLTVT.

The J gene is TRBJ1-2, the V gene TRBV25-1; D is perhaps TRBD1 (5 bases). The CDR3 contains 12 residues. V was cut by 8 bases and J by 2 bases, with 9 bases left in between. In germline, CDR1 is MGHDK, CDR2 SYGVNS. This chain's CDR3 is CASSGGNYGYTF. Written as DNA, the CDR3 is TGTGCCAGCTCCGGGGGAAACTATGGCTACACCTTC.

The gene calls are TRBV18 and TRBJ2-7, with 7 bases matching TRBD1. This CDR3 region has 12 residues. Per germline, CDR1 KGHSH and CDR2 LQKENI. The V segment lost 2 bases and the J segment 5 bases; nucleotides outside the gene matches: 0. This chain's CDR3 is CASSPDRDEQYF. Here the CDR3 DNA reads TGTGCCAGCTCACCAGACAGGGACGAGCAGTACTTC.

This clonotype was seen a single time. The genes are TRBV19 and TRBJ1-5; TRBD1 matches at 9 bases. Per germline, CDR1 LNHDA and CDR2 SQIVND (reference sequence). The CDR3 runs to 19 residues. With V trimmed by 5 bases and J by 0 bases, 14 bases remained unmatched. CDR3 coding DNA: TGTGCCAGTAGTCCCCGGGGGACAGGGATCTCGGATAGCAATCAGCCCCAGCATTTT. Residues: CASSPRGTGISDSNQPQHF. Together with reference TRBV19 and TRBJ1-5, the CDR3 gives the full variable domain: DGGITQSPKYLFRKEGQNVTLSCEQNLNHDAMYWYRQDPGQGLRLIYYSQIVNDFQKGDIAEGYSVSREKKESFPLTVTSAQKNPTAFYLCASSPRGTGISDSNQPQHFGDGTRLSIL.

The chain links TRBV18 to TRBJ1-5; D is perhaps TRBD1 (5 bases). The V gene's germline CDR1 is KGHSH and CDR2 LQKENI. The CDR3 is 16 residues long. The germline V and J ends were trimmed by 2 bases and 4 bases, with 15 bases remaining between them. This CDR3 is CASSPGTSAVNQPQHF. As DNA, the CDR3 is TGTGCCAGCTCACCAGGGACCTCGGCAGTGAATCAGCCCCAGCATTTT.

This chain uses TRBV29-1 with TRBJ2-6, with D possibly being TRBD2 (5 bases). This CDR3 is 16 amino acids long. Trimming left V 4 bases short and J 0 bases short, with 13 bases between. Germline V gene sequence: CDR1 SQVTM, CDR2 ANQGSEA. The DNA for the CDR3 is TGCAGCGTTGGCGGGCCGGGGAGCTCTGGGGCCAACGTCCTGACTTTC. This codes for CSVGGPGSSGANVLTF.

The chain is built from TRBV25-1 and TRBJ2-7; no definite D call. The CDR3 loop spans 13 amino acids. V was shortened by 3 bases and J by 3 bases, with 9 bases between the two germline ends. Germline V gives CDR1 MGHDK, CDR2 SYGVNS. The CDR3 nucleotides read TGTGCCAGCAGTGACCACGACGGCTACGAGCAGTACTTC. Translation gives CASSDHDGYEQYF.

This clonotype appeared a single time. The rearrangement uses TRBV30 and TRBJ2-7; no definite D call. The CDR3 runs 14 residues. CDR1 and CDR2 (germline): GTSNPN, SVGIG (reference sequence). Deletions cut 2 bases from V and 3 bases from J, with 14 bases between. This CDR3 is CAWSTHLQFYEQYF. The CDR3 DNA is TGTGCCTGGAGTACCCATCTGCAGTTCTACGAGCAGTACTTC.

J is TRBJ1-6 and V is TRBV25-1; tentatively, D is TRBD1 (5 bases). Germline values: CDR1 MGHDK, CDR2 SYGVNS. The CDR3 extends over 15 amino acids. Trimming stripped 2 bases from V and 6 bases from J, with 11 bases between. In DNA, the CDR3 is TGTGCCAGCAGTGAAGTTCCAGGGAGTAATTCACCCCTCCACTTT. Protein: CASSEVPGSNSPLHF.

The genes are TRBV5-1 and TRBJ1-1; maybe TRBD1 (5 bases). The CDR3 is 15 amino acids. V lost 0 bases and J lost 6, with 15 bases in between. Germline V CDR1 and CDR2: SGHRS, YFSETQ. CDR3 region: CASSLGAPLGAEAFF. The CDR3 DNA is TGCGCCAGCAGCTTGGGGGCTCCGCTGGGGGCTGAAGCTTTCTTT. Combining the CDR3 with reference TRBV5-1 and TRBJ1-1 gives the whole variable domain KAGVTQTPRYLIKTRGQQVTLSCSPISGHRSVSWYQQTPGQGLQFLFEYFSETQRNKGNFPGRFSGRQFSNSRSEMNVSTLELGDSALYLCASSLGAPLGAEAFFGQGTRLTVV.

The J gene is TRBJ2-1, the V gene TRBV5-4, with a tentative D call TRBD1 (6 bases). The CDR3 sequence is 16 residues long. CDR1 is SGHNT, CDR2 YYREEE, per germline (reference sequence). Trimming took off 0 bases at V and 3 bases at J, with 13 bases between the two ends. CDR3 protein: CASSLGNRADYNEQFF. In DNA, the CDR3 is TGTGCCAGCAGCTTGGGGAACAGGGCCGACTACAATGAGCAGTTCTTC.

The V gene is TRBV5-4, the J gene TRBJ2-1, with D perhaps assigned TRBD1 or TRBD2 (5 bases each). The CDR3 sequence is 14 residues long. Trimming removed 4 bases from V and 10 bases from J, with 18 bases in between. Germline-derived CDR1 and CDR2 are SGHNT and YYREEE (reference sequence). The CDR3 bases are TGTGCCAGCAGCCCATTATTGGGGGATCACGAGCAGTTCTTC. Translating it yields CASSPLLGDHEQFF.

In DNA, the CDR3 is TGTGCCAGCAGGGAGACCGGGACTAGCTACAATGAGCAGTTCTTC. Translating gives CASRETGTSYNEQFF. V usage is TRBV7-2 and J usage is TRBJ2-1; 8 nucleotides align to TRBD2. The V segment lost 6 bases and the J segment 3 bases; nucleotides outside the gene matches: 7. The germline V gene encodes CDR1 SGHTA and CDR2 FQGNSA. The CDR3 length is 15 residues.